This T cell receptor beta chain was documented in a study of T cell changes during pregnancy in multiple sclerosis. Measured with immunoSEQ multiplex PCR; TCRdb has only the in-frame clones, and not every one. The table has under 80,000 clones, 70% to 90% seen once. This CDR3 region has 15 residues. V was trimmed by 7 bases and J by 0 bases, leaving 16 bases between them. Germline V lookup: CDR1 MNHNY, CDR2 SVGAGI (reference sequence). The receptor was derived from a female donor with multiple sclerosis, enrolled in a pregnancy study. This chain links TRBV6-6 with TRBJ2-7; D unresolved. Sequenced material: peripheral blood, taken in the first trimester of pregnancy. The CDR3 DNA reads TGTGCCAGCACCTTCACCCCAGATTACTCCTACGAGCAGTACTTC. Residues: CASTFTPDYSYEQYF.